One and the same sample provided the 11 T cell receptor beta chains below, sequenced in a study of CXCR3-negative and CXCR3-positive naive CD8 T cells. Study results and limitations: Researchers report that CXCR3-positive naive cells carry more hydrophobic TRB CDR3s than CXCR3-negative naive cells.

These receptors have no known antigen. Each TRB cDNA library was prepared by 5' RACE (with UMI labels). TCRdb reprocessed the 5' RACE reads and keeps a single row for each CDR3 protein, giving no DNA. This table lists around 61,000 distinct CDR3 sequences. The sequenced sample was naive CXCR3+ CD8+ T cells from blood. The subset was: CD45RO-CCR7+CD27+CD95- naive CD8+ T cells expressing CXCR3 (TNR3+). The receptors originated from a human donor in good health. Some clones in this sample may be carry-over from other donors' samples.

J is TRBJ2-5 and V is TRBV7-2; TCRdb gives TRBD1 as the D gene, but with no DNA this cannot be confirmed. CDR1 is SGHTA and CDR2 is FQGNSA in the germline V gene. The CDR3 contains 15 residues. CDR3: CASSPVLGGQETQYF.

V and J are TRBV6-2 or TRBV6-3 and TRBJ2-3; the TCRdb D gene call, TRBD1, has no DNA to confirm it. The CDR3 contains 15 residues. CDR1 is MNHEY, CDR2 SVGEGT, per germline. The CDR3 sequence is CASIRRGSSTDTQYF.

The chain is built from TRBV7-2 and TRBJ1-1; lacking DNA, the TRBD1 call made by TCRdb goes unchecked. This CDR3 region has 14 residues. Germline CDR1 is SGHTA and CDR2 is FQGNSA. CDR3 sequence: CASSPYLGDTEAFF.

The chain combines TRBV28 with TRBJ2-3; TCRdb designates TRBD1, a call that cannot be tested without DNA. From germline, CDR1 is MDHEN and CDR2 SYDVKM. The CDR3 runs to 15 residues. The CDR3 reads CASRTGDSGSDTQYF.

V is TRBV12-3 or TRBV12-4 and J is TRBJ2-7. The length of the CDR3 is 12 residues. The CDR3 loop is CASSHNSYEQYF.

The rearrangement uses TRBV3-1 and TRBJ2-7; with no DNA, the TCRdb D assignment of TRBD1 cannot be verified. The CDR3 consists of 14 residues. CDR1 LGHDT and CDR2 YNNKEL come from the germline V gene (reference sequence). The CDR3 is CASSPIDRDREQYF.

This chain uses TRBV7-3 with TRBJ2-1; the D gene TCRdb calls, TRBD2, cannot be checked with no DNA. This CDR3 has 15 residues. Germline-derived CDR1 and CDR2 are SGHTA and FQGTGA. The CDR3 sequence is CASREMAGGLDEQFF.

The genes are TRBV12-3 or TRBV12-4 and TRBJ2-5. The CDR3 covers 12 residues. The chain's CDR3 is CASSSELGAQYF.

V and J are TRBV14 and TRBJ2-7; TCRdb lists TRBD1, though no DNA is available to test this call. This CDR3 has 14 residues. Germline lookup yields CDR1 SGHDN and CDR2 FVKESK. This chain's CDR3 is CASSPRDGIYEQYF.

The chain joins TRBV4-2 to TRBJ2-7; as DNA is missing, the TRBD1 call by TCRdb cannot be tested. Germline V gene lookup returns CDR1 LGHNA and CDR2 YNFKEQ. CDR3 size: 18 residues. CDR3 region: CASSHATGTGTVAYEQYF.

The CDR3 protein is CARSPFFGYEQYF. The genes are TRBV4-3 and TRBJ2-7. The CDR3 extends over 13 amino acids. Germline-derived CDR1 and CDR2 are LGHNA and YSLEER.